This T cell receptor beta chain was identified in a study of shared clonotypes between healthy human individuals. Study conclusions and caveats: In general, naive subsets displayed greater estimated richness than memory subsets did.

The CDR3 loop spans 15 amino acids. The germline V and J ends were trimmed by 8 bases and 3 bases, with 19 bases remaining between them. Germline lookup yields CDR1 MNHNS and CDR2 SASEGT. Authors' methods: Filtering of immunoSEQ junctional sequences could not match full-length read filtering. The assay was immunoSEQ multiplex PCR, and TCRdb's table has in-frame clones only and misses some. The V and J calls and the clone size are those of that table, but D and trimming were determined from the DNA. The data contain millions of clones, approximately 95% of them singletons. Remarks on this clone: What it binds is unknown.

The V and J genes are TRBV6-1 and TRBJ2-5; no firm D call. The source is a man aged 18 to 29 in good health. Some clones in this sample may be carry-over from other donors' samples. Sequencing input: naive CD4+ T cells from PBMCs. Documented subset: CD45RA+ positively selected. CDR3 DNA sequence: TGTGCCAGCCGGTTTAGCCTTGGTTACGAAGAGACCCAGTACTTC. Protein: CASRFSLGYEETQYF.